Described below is a single T cell receptor (beta chain) sequence and its context. What it binds is unknown. Regarding treatment: oral pan-JAK inhibitor, 5-10 mg twice daily. The data were taken from a study of CD8+ T cells in alopecia areata. V lost 5 bases and J 1 base, leaving 17 bases between the germline ends. Germline V lookup: CDR1 MGHDK, CDR2 SYGVNS. The CDR3 is made up of 16 amino acids. Investigators isolated RNA and reverse transcribed it into cDNA to act as the sequencing template. Only in-frame clones appear in the TCRdb table, and some are missing; sequencing was by immunoSEQ multiplex PCR. The sample lists about 140,000 clones; about 88% were seen once. Findings of the study overall: With tofacitinib ongoing, many expanded lesional clones persisted in both scalp and blood. Expanded CD8+ clones among the top 100, as well as scalp clonality, were significantly decreased by tofacitinib. In lesional scalp, particularly from alopecia totalis/universalis, clonality was higher than in normal scalp.

The chain uses TRBV25-1 and TRBJ2-5; D gene ambiguous. This specimen was CD8+ T cells sorted from blood, taken at week 4, from a patient treated with tofacitinib. The source of this sequence is a human donor with alopecia areata. The CDR3 reads CASSPRDTAIQETQYF. The CDR3 coding sequence is TGTGCCAGCAGTCCACGAGACACAGCTATCCAAGAGACCCAGTACTTC.